This TCR beta chain stems from a study of blood T cells in healthy people across ages. In its sample, this clonotype was seen a few times. Sample-barcoded 5' priming and a J-beta primer mix drove a second PCR of about 7 to 11 cycles. TCRdb passed the 5' RACE reads through MiXCR, listing each CDR3 protein once. Among over 1,300,000 distinct CDR3 sequences listed, roughly 64% were seen once. V lost 3 bases, J lost 3 bases, and 3 bases stayed unmatched. Looked up from germline, CDR1 is GTSNPN and CDR2 is SVGIG (reference sequence). The CDR3 extends over 13 amino acids. Each of the donors had approximately 10 milliliters of peripheral blood drawn into EDTA-treated Vacutainer tubes.

This receptor was identified in a man aged 18 to 29 in good health. The rearrangement uses TRBV30 and TRBJ2-7; 9 nucleotides line up with TRBD1. Source material: blood. Here the CDR3 reads CAWRGTGIYEQYF. The CDR3 nucleotides read TGTGCCTGGAGAGGGACAGGGATCTACGAGCAGTACTTC.